This T cell receptor (beta chain) stems from a study of blood T cell repertoires in COVID-19 (dated by TCRdb to 2018 to 2020). Concerning the study at large: The collaborator samples originated in the United States, Italy and Spain and spanned the acute and convalescent phases of COVID-19. Samples came from the ongoing ImmuneRACE study (first 160 participants) plus 1,254 subjects from 6 global collaborators. The repertoires were released in a freely available public database intended as a resource for research on the immune response to SARS-CoV-2. The dataset comprised deeply sampled blood TCRbeta repertoires from subjects exposed to, actively infected with, or recovered from COVID-19. The material from the prospective study consisted of cDNA or gDNA derived from T cells, B-cell-depleted T cells, or PBMCs. Nearly every sample came with metadata listing a de-identified subject ID, COVID-19 status, age in years and sex. HLA class I and class II types, where available, came from metadata supplied by the sample provider rather than from assay-based typing.

The paper's findings and limits, for the study overall: The amount of clinical and demographic metadata varied by source and participant and was provided uncurated.

Only one count was recorded for this clone. Its antigen specificity is not known. Nothing much larger sits one base from this clone, and base qualities are not available. In the prospective study, participants were 18 to 89 years old, resided in about two dozen geographic areas of the United States, and were enrolled through a virtual design. In the prospective study, cohorts were assigned on the basis of participant-reported clinical history obtained from a screening survey and a study questionnaire. Recovered participants in ImmuneRACE Cohort 3 were defined as having two consecutive negative NP/OP PCR tests, clearance from a healthcare professional, or resolution of symptoms. Mobile phlebotomists in the prospective study collected whole blood, serum and a nasopharyngeal or oropharyngeal swab from every participant. Participants in the prospective study had the option to provide additional blood draws and questionnaires over an approximately 2-month period. Before DNA extraction, prospective study blood samples were shipped either frozen or at room temperature.

TCRbeta CDR3 regions were amplified from genomic DNA by means of the immunoSEQ Assay, a bias-controlled multiplex PCR. The authors' pipeline ran thus. Within the assay, amplification of reference gene primers was used to estimate how many nucleated cells each sample contained. To quantify the absolute abundance of each unique TCRbeta CDR3 rearrangement, sequence reads were collapsed and filtered. Productive Simpson clonality was computed per sample as the square root of Simpson's diversity index over productive rearrangements. In TCRdb, the immuneACCESS table is reduced to in-frame sequences with V and J assigned. These tables do not hold every clone; where another copy was compared, an unresolved V gene accounts for under half, and the others remain unexplained. That table furnishes V, J and clone size, whereas the DNA furnished D and trimming. The sample table records 200,000 to 250,000 clones; about 84% of these occur just once. About 2% of the sample comes from the top ten.

The sequenced sample was PBMCs or T cells enriched from blood (not recorded which). This TCR derives from a man in his 60s who had recovered from COVID-19.

The bases read TGCGCCAGCAGCCCCAATGACTACAGGGACGCTGAAGCTTTCTTT. Its product reads: CASSPNDYRDAEAFF. The rearrangement joined TRBV4-1 to TRBJ1-1; the best D guess is TRBD1, with 6 bases matching. Looking up the germline V gene yields CDR1 MGHRA and CDR2 YSYEKL. Trimming at the junction amounts to 4 bases on V and 6 bases on J, and the germline ends lie 18 bases apart. Including the terminal cysteine and phenylalanine, the CDR3 comprises 15 residues. Only the CDR3 portion is preserved as DNA: 45 bases, with reading frame beginning at the first base.